This TCR beta chain was obtained from a study of cytomegalovirus exposure and HLA in healthy donors. General study results and limits: Investigators reported more than 150 TCR beta chains as tied to cytomegalovirus. In vitro data verified three CMV-associated chains as specific for CMV antigens.

Here immunoSEQ multiplex PCR was the method, and the copy in TCRdb shows in-frame clones only, minus some. The sample holds approximately 100,000 clones, more than 85% seen once. Remarks on this clone: The antigen remains unidentified.

The CDR3 runs 14 residues. Trimming took 6 bases from V and 2 from J; bases not matched to a gene: 4. In germline, CDR1 is MNHNS, CDR2 SASEGT. The V and J genes are TRBV6-1 and TRBJ2-7; 10 bases line up with TRBD1. The material sequenced was PBMCs. This receptor was obtained from a man younger than 35 in good health and CMV-seropositive. As DNA, the CDR3 is TGTGCCAGCAGGACGACAGGGGGCGCCTACGAGCAGTACTTC. Encoded protein: CASRTTGGAYEQYF.